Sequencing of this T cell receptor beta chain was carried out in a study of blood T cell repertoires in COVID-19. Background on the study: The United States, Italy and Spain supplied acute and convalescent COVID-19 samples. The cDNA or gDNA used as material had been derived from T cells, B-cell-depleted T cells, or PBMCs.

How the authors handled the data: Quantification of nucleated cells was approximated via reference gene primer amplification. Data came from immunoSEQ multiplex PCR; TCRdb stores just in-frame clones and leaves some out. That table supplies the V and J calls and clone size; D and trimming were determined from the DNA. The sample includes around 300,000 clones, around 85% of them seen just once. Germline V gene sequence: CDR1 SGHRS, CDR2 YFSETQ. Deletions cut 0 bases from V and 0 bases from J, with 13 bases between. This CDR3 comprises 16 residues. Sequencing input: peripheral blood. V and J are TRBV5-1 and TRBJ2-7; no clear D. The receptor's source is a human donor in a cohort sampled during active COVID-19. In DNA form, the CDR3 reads TGCGCCAGCAGCTTGGCAGCAGCGATTAGCTCCTACGAGCAGTACTTC. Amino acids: CASSLAAAISSYEQYF.